Here is one T cell receptor (beta chain) with its context. Original methodology: Nucleated cell counts were estimated from reference gene primer amplification. Libraries were prepared by immunoSEQ multiplex PCR; TCRdb keeps only in-frame clonotypes and omits some of them. Clone size and the V and J calls come from that table; the DNA yielded D and trimming. Of about 170,000 clones in the sample, roughly four fifths are singletons; the top ten hold 22%. This sample was included in a study of blood T cell repertoires in COVID-19. Study details: COVID-19 samples from acute and convalescent phases originated in the United States, Italy and Spain. In each case, the material was cDNA or gDNA derived from T cells, B-cell-depleted T cells, or PBMCs.

Losses at the gene ends were 1 base for V and 2 bases for J; bases not matched to a gene: 0. CDR3 length equals 14 residues. Germline V gene sequence: CDR1 SGHRS, CDR2 YFSETQ. The sequence was obtained from an elderly woman with acute or convalescent COVID-19. The V call is TRBV5-1, the J call TRBJ1-2; 9 bases map to TRBD1. The sequenced sample was peripheral blood. Written as DNA, the CDR3 is TGCGCCAGCAGCTTGACAGGGGGCAACTATGGCTACACCTTC. This encodes CASSLTGGNYGYTF.